This T cell receptor beta chain was retrieved from a study of identical twins. Overall study results and limits: Recombination models fit unrelated individuals' TCR alpha sharing but underestimated twins'. Findings depended on cross-sectional statistics rather than tracking the same donors.

CDR1 is LNHDA and CDR2 is SQIVND in the germline V gene (reference sequence). Between the trimmed V and J ends, which lost 1 base and 6 bases, there was a span of 9 bases. The CDR3 sequence is 14 residues long. TCRdb used MiXCR to reprocess the 5' RACE reads, holding one entry per CDR3 protein. Among approximately 890,000 distinct CDR3 sequences listed, over 9% were seen once. In regard to this clonotype: Its antigen is unidentified.

These data are also associated with another study on yellow fever vaccine responses in identical twins.

The chain is built from TRBV19 and TRBJ2-2; TRBD2 might be the D (6 bases). Sample: PBMCs. This TCR was sampled from a woman between 18 and 29 years old in good health. CDR3 sequence (DNA): TGTGCCAGTAGTATAGCGGGAGTGGCCGGGGAGCTGTTTTTT. This sequence encodes CASSIAGVAGELFF.